The clone carrying this T cell receptor beta chain was detected only a few times. This record belongs to a study of naive and memory T cell subsets. Two oligonucleotides, mixed equimolar, formed the beta constant-region primer covering TRBC1 and TRBC2. A 12-nucleotide UMI and the SP2 primer were added to the cDNA 3' end by oligonucleotide ligation. Ligated cDNA was amplified by four rounds of PCR with nested alpha and beta constant-region primers and SP2. Each CDR3 protein gets one entry after TCRdb re-called the UMI-ligation and nested PCR reads with MiXCR. The sample carries about 85,000 distinct CDR3 sequences, under 15% recorded once. CD4 T cells were positively selected, then CD8 T cells from the CD4-negative fraction. The V and J ends lost 5 bases and 0 bases respectively, with 7 bases between them. The CDR3 spans 13 residues. Per the germline V gene, CDR1 is SGHDN and CDR2 is FVKESK.

Sequenced input: central memory CD4+ T cells from blood. The chain couples TRBV14 to TRBJ1-1; no definite D call. This sequence originates from a human donor in good health. This CDR3 is CASSKTVNTEAFF. The CDR3 DNA reads as TGTGCCAGCAGCAAGACGGTGAACACTGAAGCTTTCTTT.